The rows below give T cell receptor beta chains drawn from one sample of a study of pediatric ulcerative colitis. The method was immunoSEQ multiplex PCR; TCRdb's version includes in-frame clones alone and lacks a portion of them. The table includes tens of thousands of clones, more than 70% detected once. Sequencing input: gut tissue. The receptors were sampled from a boy younger than 18 with moderate ulcerative colitis. Both conserved end residues are part of each CDR3. The order of the fields is V gene, clone size, CDR3 length, J gene, D gene, CDR3 DNA, CDR3 protein. A D gene is named only where the DNA matches it firmly. The size entry is marked missing in some rows and otherwise reads once, few, many or a size class.

v_call: TRBV5-1
clone_size: NA
cdr3_length: 17
j_call: TRBJ2-1
d_call: TRBD2
cdr3_nt: TGCGCCAGCAGCTCCCGGGGGGGACAAAGCTCCTACAATGAGCAGTTCTTC
cdr3_aa: CASSSRGGQSSYNEQFF

v_call: TRBV7-2
clone_size: NA
cdr3_length: 14
j_call: TRBJ1-4
d_call: NA
cdr3_nt: TGTGCCAGCAGCCGCCGGGAAACCAATGAAAAACTGTTTTTT
cdr3_aa: CASSRRETNEKLFF

v_call: TRBV5-1
clone_size: once
cdr3_length: 14
j_call: TRBJ2-2
d_call: TRBD1
cdr3_nt: TGCGCCAGCAGCCCCGGGACAGGGCCCGGGGAGCTGTTTTTT
cdr3_aa: CASSPGTGPGELFF

v_call: TRBV6-1
clone_size: once
cdr3_length: 18
j_call: TRBJ2-7
d_call: TRBD2
cdr3_nt: TGTGCCAGCAGTGAATGGGGCACTAGCGGGGGGAATATCTACGAGCAGTACTTC
cdr3_aa: CASSEWGTSGGNIYEQYF

v_call: TRBV2
clone_size: NA
cdr3_length: 12
j_call: TRBJ2-7
d_call: NA
cdr3_nt: TGTGCCAGCAGTGAACTTCTCTACGAGCAGTACTTC
cdr3_aa: CASSELLYEQYF

v_call: TRBV4-3
clone_size: few
cdr3_length: 15
j_call: TRBJ1-5
d_call: NA
cdr3_nt: TGCGCCAGCAGCCACGATTACAGGTCTGGCCAGCCCCAGCATTTT
cdr3_aa: CASSHDYRSGQPQHF

v_call: TRBV25-1
clone_size: NA
cdr3_length: 15
j_call: TRBJ1-4
d_call: TRBD1
cdr3_nt: TGTGCCAGCAGTGCAAGACAGGGAGGTAATGAAAAACTGTTTTTT
cdr3_aa: CASSARQGGNEKLFF

v_call: TRBV5-8
clone_size: few
cdr3_length: 14
j_call: TRBJ2-7
d_call: NA
cdr3_nt: TGTGCCAGCAGGGGACAGGCTAGCGGCTACGAGCAGTACTTC
cdr3_aa: CASRGQASGYEQYF

v_call: TRBV6-1
clone_size: NA
cdr3_length: 16
j_call: TRBJ2-7
d_call: TRBD2
cdr3_nt: TGTGCCAGCAGTGAAGGAGCGGGGGGGAGCTCCTACGAGCAGTACTTC
cdr3_aa: CASSEGAGGSSYEQYF

v_call: TRBV6-5
clone_size: NA
cdr3_length: 16
j_call: TRBJ1-1
d_call: NA
cdr3_nt: TGTGCCAGCAGTTACGCCGGAGAGGGCACGAACACTGAAGCTTTCTTT
cdr3_aa: CASSYAGEGTNTEAFF

v_call: TRBV7-2
clone_size: NA
cdr3_length: 15
j_call: TRBJ2-7
d_call: NA
cdr3_nt: TGTGCCAGCAGCTCAGTTGGGTTAGCCCTTTACGAGCAGTACTTC
cdr3_aa: CASSSVGLALYEQYF

v_call: TRBV7-3
clone_size: NA
cdr3_length: 13
j_call: TRBJ2-1
d_call: NA
cdr3_nt: TGTGCCAGCAGCTTAATAGTCATGGATGAGCAGTTCTTC
cdr3_aa: CASSLIVMDEQFF

v_call: TRBV7-7
clone_size: NA
cdr3_length: 20
j_call: TRBJ2-5
d_call: NA
cdr3_nt: TGTGCTAGCAGCCGCACTGTATTGGCTAAGGGCCGGGGGACACAAGAGACCCAGTACTTC
cdr3_aa: CASSRTVLAKGRGTQETQYF

v_call: TRBV4-1
clone_size: NA
cdr3_length: 17
j_call: TRBJ2-7
d_call: TRBD1
cdr3_nt: TGCGCCAGCAGCCATACAAGGGGCGGGACAGGATCCTACGAGCAGTACTTC
cdr3_aa: CASSHTRGGTGSYEQYF